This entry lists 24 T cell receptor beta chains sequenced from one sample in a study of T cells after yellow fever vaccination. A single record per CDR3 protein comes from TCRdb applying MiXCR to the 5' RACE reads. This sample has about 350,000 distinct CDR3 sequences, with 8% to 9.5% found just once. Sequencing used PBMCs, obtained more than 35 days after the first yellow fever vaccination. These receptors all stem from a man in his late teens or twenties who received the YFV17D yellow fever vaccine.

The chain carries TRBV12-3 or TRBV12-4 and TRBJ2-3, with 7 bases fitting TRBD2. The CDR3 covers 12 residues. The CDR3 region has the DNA TGTGCGGTTGGTCGGGGGGCAGATACGCAGTATTTT. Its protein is CAVGRGADTQYF.

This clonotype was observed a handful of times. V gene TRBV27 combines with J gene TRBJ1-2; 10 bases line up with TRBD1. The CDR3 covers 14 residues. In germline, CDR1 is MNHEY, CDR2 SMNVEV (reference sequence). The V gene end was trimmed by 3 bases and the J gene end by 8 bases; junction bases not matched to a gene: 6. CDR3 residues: CASSFSGQGRGYTF. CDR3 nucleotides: TGTGCCAGCAGTTTCTCGGGACAGGGGCGCGGCTACACCTTC.

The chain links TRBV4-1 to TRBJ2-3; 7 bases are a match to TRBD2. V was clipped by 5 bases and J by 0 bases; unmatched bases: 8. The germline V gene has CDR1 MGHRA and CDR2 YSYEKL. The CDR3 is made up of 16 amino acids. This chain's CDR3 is CASSYRGGGSTDTQYF. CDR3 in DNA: TGCGCCAGCAGCTACCGTGGCGGGGGAAGCACAGATACGCAGTATTTT.

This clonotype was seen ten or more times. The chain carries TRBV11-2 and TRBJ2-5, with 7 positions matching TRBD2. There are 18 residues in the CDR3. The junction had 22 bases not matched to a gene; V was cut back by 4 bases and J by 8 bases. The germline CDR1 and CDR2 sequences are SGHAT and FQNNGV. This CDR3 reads CASSYDTVGTTLAGTQYF. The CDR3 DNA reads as TGTGCCAGCAGCTATGACACGGTTGGGACTACCCTTGCTGGCACCCAGTACTTC.

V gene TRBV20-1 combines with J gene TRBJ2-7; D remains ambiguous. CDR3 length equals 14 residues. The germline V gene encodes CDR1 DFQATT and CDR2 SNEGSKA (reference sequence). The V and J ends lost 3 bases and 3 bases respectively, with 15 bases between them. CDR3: CSARAGNIDYEQYF. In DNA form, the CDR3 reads TGCAGTGCTAGGGCCGGAAATATAGACTACGAGCAGTACTTC.

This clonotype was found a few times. CDR3 sequence reads: CASSRSGGTSTDTQYF. The CDR3 DNA reads as TGTGCCAGCAGCCGAAGCGGGGGGACTAGCACAGATACGCAGTATTTT. This chain joins TRBV7-3 and TRBJ2-3, with TRBD2 matching over 9 bases. The CDR3 has 16 residues. CDR1 and CDR2 (germline): SGHTA, FQGTGA. The V segment lost 5 bases and the J segment 0 bases; nucleotides outside the gene matches: 6.

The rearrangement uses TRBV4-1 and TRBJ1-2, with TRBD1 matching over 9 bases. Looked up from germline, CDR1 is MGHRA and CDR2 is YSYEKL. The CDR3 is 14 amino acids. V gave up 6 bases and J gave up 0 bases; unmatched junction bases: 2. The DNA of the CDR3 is TGCGCCAGCAGGGGACAGGGAACTAACTATGGCTACACCTTC. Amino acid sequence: CASRGQGTNYGYTF.

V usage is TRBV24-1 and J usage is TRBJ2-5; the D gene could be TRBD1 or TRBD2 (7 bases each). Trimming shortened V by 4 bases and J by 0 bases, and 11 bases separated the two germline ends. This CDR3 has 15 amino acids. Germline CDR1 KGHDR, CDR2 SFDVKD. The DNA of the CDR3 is TGTGCCACCAGTGACGGGGGGACAGACCAAGAGACCCAGTACTTC. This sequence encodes CATSDGGTDQETQYF.

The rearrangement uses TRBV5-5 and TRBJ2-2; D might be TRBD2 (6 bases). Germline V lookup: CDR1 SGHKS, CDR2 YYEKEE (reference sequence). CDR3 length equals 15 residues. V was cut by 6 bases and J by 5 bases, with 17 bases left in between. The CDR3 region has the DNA TGTGCCAGCAACAAAGGAGGGGATTGGACCGGGGAGCTGTTTTTT. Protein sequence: CASNKGGDWTGELFF.

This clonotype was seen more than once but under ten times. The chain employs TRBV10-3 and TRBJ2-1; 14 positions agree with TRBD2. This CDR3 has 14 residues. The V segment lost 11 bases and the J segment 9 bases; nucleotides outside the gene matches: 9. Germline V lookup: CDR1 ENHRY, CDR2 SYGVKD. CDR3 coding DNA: TGTGCCTCTTGGACTAGCGGGGGGTACGGTGAGCAGTTCTTC. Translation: CASWTSGGYGEQFF.

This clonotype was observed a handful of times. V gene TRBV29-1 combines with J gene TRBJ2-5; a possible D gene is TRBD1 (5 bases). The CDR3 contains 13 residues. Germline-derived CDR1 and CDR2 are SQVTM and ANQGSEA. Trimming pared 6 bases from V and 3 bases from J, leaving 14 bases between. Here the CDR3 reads CSVAGTQEETQYF. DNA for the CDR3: TGCAGCGTGGCAGGCACACAGGAAGAGACCCAGTACTTC.

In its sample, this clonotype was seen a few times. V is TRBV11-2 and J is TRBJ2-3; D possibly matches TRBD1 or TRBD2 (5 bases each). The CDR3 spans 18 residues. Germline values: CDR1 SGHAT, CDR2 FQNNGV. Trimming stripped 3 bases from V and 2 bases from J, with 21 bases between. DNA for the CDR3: TGTGCCAGCAGCTTCCGCACCCTTTGGGGGACCATCACAGATACGCAGTATTTT. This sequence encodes CASSFRTLWGTITDTQYF.

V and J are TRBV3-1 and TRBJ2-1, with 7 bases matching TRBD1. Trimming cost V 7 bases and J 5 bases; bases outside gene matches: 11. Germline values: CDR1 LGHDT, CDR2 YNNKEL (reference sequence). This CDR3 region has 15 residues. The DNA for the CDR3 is TGTGCCAGCACCCCCGGGACAGCACCCGACAATGAGCAGTTCTTC. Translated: CASTPGTAPDNEQFF.

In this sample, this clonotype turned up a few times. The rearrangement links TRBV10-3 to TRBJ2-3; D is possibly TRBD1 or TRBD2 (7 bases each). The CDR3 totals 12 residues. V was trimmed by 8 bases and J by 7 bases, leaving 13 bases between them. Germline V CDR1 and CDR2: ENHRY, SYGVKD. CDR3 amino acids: CAISGGGNTQYF. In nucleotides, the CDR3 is TGTGCCATCTCAGGGGGGGGCAATACGCAGTATTTT.

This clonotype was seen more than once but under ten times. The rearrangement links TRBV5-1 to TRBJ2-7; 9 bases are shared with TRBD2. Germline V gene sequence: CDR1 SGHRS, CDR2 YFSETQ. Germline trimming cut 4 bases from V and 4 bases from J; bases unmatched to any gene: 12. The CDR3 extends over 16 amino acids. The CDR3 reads CASSPPGAGGEYEQYF. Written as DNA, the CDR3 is TGCGCCAGCAGCCCGCCCGGAGCGGGGGGAGAATACGAGCAGTACTTC.

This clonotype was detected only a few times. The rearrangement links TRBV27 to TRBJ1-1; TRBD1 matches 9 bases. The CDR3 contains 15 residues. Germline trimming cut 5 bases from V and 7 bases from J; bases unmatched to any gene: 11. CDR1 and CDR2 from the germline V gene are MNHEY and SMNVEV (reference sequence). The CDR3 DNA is TGTGCCAGCAGTCCACGGACAGGGGAGGGACTTGAAGCTTTCTTT. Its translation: CASSPRTGEGLEAFF.

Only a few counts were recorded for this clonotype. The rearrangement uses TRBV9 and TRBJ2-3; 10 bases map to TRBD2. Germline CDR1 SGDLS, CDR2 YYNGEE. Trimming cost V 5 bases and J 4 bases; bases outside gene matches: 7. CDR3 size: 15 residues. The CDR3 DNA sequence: TGTGCCAGCAGTGACCTACTAGCGGGGCCAGATACGCAGTATTTT. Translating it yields CASSDLLAGPDTQYF. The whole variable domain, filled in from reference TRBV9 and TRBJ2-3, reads DSGVTQTPKHLITATGQRVTLRCSPRSGDLSVYWYQQSLDQGLQFLIQYYNGEERAKGNILERFSAQQFPDLHSELNLSSLELGDSALYFCASSDLLAGPDTQYFGPGTRLTVL.

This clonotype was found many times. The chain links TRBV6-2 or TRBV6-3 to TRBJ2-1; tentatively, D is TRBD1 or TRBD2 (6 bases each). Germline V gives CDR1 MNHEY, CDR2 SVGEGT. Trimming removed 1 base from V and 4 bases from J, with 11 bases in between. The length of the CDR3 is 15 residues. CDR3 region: CASSYYGGEYNEQFF. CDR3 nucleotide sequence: TGTGCCAGCAGTTACTACGGGGGCGAGTACAATGAGCAGTTCTTC.

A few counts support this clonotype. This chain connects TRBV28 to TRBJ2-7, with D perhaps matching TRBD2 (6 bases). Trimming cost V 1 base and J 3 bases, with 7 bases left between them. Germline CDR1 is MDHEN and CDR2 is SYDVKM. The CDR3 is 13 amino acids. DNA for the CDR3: TGTGCCAGCAGTTTATCGGGGGTCTACGAGCAGTACGTC. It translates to CASSLSGVYEQYV.

The CDR3 spells CASSFDLGGSGGNTGELFF. CDR3 nucleotide sequence: TGTGCCAGCAGTTTCGATCTGGGGGGCAGCGGGGGGAACACCGGGGAGCTGTTTTTT. The chain employs TRBV12-3 or TRBV12-4 and TRBJ2-2; 8 bases are shared with TRBD2. V dropped 3 bases and J dropped 1; count of bases not matched to a gene: 13. The CDR3 has 19 amino acids.

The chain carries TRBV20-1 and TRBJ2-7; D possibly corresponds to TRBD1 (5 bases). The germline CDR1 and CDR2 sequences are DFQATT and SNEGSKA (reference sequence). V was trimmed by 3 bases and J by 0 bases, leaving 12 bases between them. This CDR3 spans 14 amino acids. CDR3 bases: TGCAGTGCTAGGGGGCCATGGAGCTCCTACGAGCAGTACTTC. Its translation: CSARGPWSSYEQYF.

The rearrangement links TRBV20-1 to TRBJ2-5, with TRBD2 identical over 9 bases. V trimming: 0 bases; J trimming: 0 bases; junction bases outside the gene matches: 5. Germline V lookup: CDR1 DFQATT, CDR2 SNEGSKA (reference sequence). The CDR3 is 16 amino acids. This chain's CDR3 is CSARDPASGDQETQYF. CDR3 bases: TGCAGTGCTAGAGATCCGGCTAGCGGGGACCAAGAGACCCAGTACTTC.

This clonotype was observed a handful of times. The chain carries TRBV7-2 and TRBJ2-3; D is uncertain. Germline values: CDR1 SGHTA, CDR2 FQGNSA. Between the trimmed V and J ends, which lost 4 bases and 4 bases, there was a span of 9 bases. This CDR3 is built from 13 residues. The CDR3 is CASSSPNSDTQYF. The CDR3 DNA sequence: TGTGCCAGCAGCTCGCCGAACTCAGATACGCAGTATTTT.

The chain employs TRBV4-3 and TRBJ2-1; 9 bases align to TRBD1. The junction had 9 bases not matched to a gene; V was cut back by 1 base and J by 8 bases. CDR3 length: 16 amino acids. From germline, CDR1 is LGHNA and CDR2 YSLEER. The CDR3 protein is CASSQAPGQGIYEQFF. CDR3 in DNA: TGCGCCAGCAGCCAAGCTCCAGGACAGGGGATCTATGAGCAGTTCTTC.